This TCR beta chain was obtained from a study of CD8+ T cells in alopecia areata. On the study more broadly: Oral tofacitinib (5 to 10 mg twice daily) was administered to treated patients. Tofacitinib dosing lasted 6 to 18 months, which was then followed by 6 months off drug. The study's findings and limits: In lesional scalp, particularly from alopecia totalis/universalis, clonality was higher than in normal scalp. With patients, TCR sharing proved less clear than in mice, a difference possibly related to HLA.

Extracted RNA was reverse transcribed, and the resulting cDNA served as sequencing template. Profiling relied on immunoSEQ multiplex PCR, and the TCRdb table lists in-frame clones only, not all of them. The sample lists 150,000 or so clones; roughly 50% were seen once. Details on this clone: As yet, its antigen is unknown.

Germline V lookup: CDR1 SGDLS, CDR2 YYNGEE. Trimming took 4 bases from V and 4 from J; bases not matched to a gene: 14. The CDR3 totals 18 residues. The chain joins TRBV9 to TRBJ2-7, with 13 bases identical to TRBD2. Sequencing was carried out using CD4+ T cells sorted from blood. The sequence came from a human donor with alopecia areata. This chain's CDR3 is CASSPSPVGLAGSYEQYF. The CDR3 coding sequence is TGTGCCAGCAGCCCCTCACCTGTGGGACTAGCGGGATCGTACGAGCAGTACTTC.